This T cell receptor beta chain was identified in a study of cytomegalovirus exposure and HLA in healthy donors. Primers included in the PCR were 60 Vbeta and 13 Jbeta primers. The assay was immunoSEQ multiplex PCR, and TCRdb's table has in-frame clones only and misses some. The table lists over 150,000 clones, around four fifths of them singletons, with around 0.97% in the top ten. Trimming left V 8 bases short and J 0 bases short, with 13 bases between. Per the germline V gene, CDR1 is MDHEN and CDR2 is SYDVKM. This CDR3 region has 14 residues. The sequence came from a girl aged 2-10 years in good health and CMV-seropositive. Sequenced sample: PBMCs. The V and J genes are TRBV28 and TRBJ1-1; tentatively, D is TRBD1 (5 bases). CDR3 region: CASSPRTMNTEAFF. For the CDR3, the DNA is TGTGCCAGCTCGCCCAGGACAATGAACACTGAAGCTTTCTTT.